This T cell receptor beta chain was profiled in a study of cytomegalovirus exposure and HLA in healthy donors. Study information: Falling in the Caucasian-associated ancestry cluster were about 82% of 300 to 500 genotyped donors. Findings and caveats of the study: Most subjects had HLA-A and HLA-B alleles reportedly predicted accurately by TCR beta sequences. It emerged from a later analysis that several of the most significant clusters appeared to be linked to common viral pathogens.

Looked up from germline, CDR1 is MNHEY and CDR2 is SMNVEV (reference sequence). V lost 0 bases, J lost 3 bases, and 12 bases lay in between. CDR3 length: 15 residues. To note about this clone: The antigen is not known.

PCR was performed using 60 Vbeta and 13 Jbeta primers. Produced via immunoSEQ multiplex PCR; TCRdb's table is partial and in-frame only. The table has more than 110,000 clones, 80% seen once. The origin of this receptor is a man aged 35 to 55 in good health and CMV-seropositive. The sequenced sample was PBMCs. V is TRBV27 and J is TRBJ2-7, with TRBD2 as a possible D gene (5 bases). The CDR3: CASSLSPGSRYEQYF. The CDR3 coding sequence is TGTGCCAGCAGTTTATCCCCGGGGTCCCGCTACGAGCAGTACTTC.